This TCR beta chain derives from a study of T cell changes during pregnancy in multiple sclerosis. Germline V gives CDR1 MNHNS, CDR2 SASEGT. The length of the CDR3 is 14 residues. V was cut by 3 bases and J by 0 bases, with 8 bases left in between. Assay used: immunoSEQ multiplex PCR; TCRdb lists only in-frame clones, some missing. The sample yields some 85,000 clones, roughly 94% seen once. This sequence originates from a female donor with multiple sclerosis, enrolled in a pregnancy study. The chain couples TRBV6-1 to TRBJ1-1; D is undetermined. Here the sequenced sample was peripheral blood, taken in the third trimester of pregnancy. CDR3 sequence (DNA): TGTGCCAGCAGTGACAATTCCATGAACACTGAAGCTTTCTTT. This translates into CASSDNSMNTEAFF.